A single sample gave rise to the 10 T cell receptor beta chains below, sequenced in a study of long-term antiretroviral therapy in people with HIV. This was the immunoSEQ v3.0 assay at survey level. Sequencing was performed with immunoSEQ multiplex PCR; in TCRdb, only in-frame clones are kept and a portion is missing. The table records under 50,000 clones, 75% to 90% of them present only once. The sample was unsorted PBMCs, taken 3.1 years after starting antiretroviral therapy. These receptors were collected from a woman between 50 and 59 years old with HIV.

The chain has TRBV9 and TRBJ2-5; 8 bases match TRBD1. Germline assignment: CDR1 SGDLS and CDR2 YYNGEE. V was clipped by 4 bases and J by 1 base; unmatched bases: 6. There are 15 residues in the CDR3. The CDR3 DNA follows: TGTGCCAGCAGCCCGACAGGGGAGACCCAAGAGACCCAGTACTTC. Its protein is CASSPTGETQETQYF.

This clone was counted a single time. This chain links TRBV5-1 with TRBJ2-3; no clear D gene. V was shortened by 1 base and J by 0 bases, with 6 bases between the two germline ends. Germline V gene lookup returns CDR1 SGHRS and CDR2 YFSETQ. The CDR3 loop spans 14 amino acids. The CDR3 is CASSLTVSTDTQYF. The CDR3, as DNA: TGCGCCAGCAGCTTGACAGTAAGCACAGATACGCAGTATTTT.

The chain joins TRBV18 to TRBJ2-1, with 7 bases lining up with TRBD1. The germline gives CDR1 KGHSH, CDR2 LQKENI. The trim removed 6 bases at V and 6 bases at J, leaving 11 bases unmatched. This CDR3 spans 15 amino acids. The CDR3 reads CASSSRNTGANEQFF. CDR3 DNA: TGTGCCAGCTCGTCCCGGAACACAGGGGCCAATGAGCAGTTCTTC.

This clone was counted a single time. CDR3 loop: CASSLEGSAQPQHF. The DNA for the CDR3 is TGCGCCAGCAGCTTGGAAGGCTCGGCGCAGCCCCAGCATTTT. The rearrangement links TRBV5-1 to TRBJ1-5; D is unresolved. V was trimmed by 0 bases and J by 7 bases, leaving 11 bases between them. The CDR3 sequence is 14 residues long. Germline lookup yields CDR1 SGHRS and CDR2 YFSETQ.

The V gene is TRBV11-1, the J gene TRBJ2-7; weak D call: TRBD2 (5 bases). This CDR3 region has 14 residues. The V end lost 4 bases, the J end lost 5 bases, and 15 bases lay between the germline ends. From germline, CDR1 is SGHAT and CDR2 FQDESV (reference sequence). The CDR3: CASSSVLEIDEQYF. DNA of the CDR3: TGTGCCAGCAGCTCCGTACTAGAGATCGACGAGCAGTACTTC.

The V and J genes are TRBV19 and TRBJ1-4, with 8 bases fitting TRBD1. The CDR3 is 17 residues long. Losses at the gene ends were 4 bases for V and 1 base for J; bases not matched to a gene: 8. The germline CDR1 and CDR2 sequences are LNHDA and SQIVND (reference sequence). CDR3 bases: TGTGCCAGTAGTACCGGACAGGGTTTAAGAACTAATGAAAAACTGTTTTTT. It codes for CASSTGQGLRTNEKLFF.

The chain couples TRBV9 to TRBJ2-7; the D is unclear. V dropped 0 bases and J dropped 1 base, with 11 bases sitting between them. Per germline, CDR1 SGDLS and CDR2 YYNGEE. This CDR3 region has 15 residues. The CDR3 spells CASSVGSARSYEQYF. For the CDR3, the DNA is TGTGCCAGCAGCGTAGGTTCCGCTAGGTCCTACGAGCAGTACTTC.

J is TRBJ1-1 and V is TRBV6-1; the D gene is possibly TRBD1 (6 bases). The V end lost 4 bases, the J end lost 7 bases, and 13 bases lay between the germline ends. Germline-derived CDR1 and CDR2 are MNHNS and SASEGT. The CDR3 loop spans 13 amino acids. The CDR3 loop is CASSVYRDNEAFF. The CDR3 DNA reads TGTGCCAGCAGTGTTTACAGGGATAATGAAGCTTTCTTT.

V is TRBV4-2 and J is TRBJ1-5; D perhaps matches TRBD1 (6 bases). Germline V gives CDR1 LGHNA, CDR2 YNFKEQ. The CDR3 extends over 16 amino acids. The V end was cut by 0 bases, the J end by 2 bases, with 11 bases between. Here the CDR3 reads CASSQDSGARNQPQHF. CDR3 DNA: TGTGCCAGCAGCCAAGATTCAGGGGCCCGCAATCAGCCCCAGCATTTT.

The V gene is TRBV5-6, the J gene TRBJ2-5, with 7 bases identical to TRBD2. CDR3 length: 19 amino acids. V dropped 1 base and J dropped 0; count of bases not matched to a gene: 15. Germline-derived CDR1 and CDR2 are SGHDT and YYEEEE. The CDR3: CASSLLLSSGRGDQETQYF. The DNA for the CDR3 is TGTGCCAGCAGCTTGCTCCTATCATCTGGGAGGGGTGACCAAGAGACCCAGTACTTC. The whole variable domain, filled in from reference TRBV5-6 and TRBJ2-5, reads DAGVTQSPTHLIKTRGQQVTLRCSPKSGHDTVSWYQQALGQGPQFIFQYYEEEERQRGNFPDRFSGHQFPNYSSELNVNALLLGDSALYLCASSLLLSSGRGDQETQYFGPGTRLLVL.